What follows are 21 T cell receptor beta chains derived from one specimen sequenced in a study of blood T cell repertoires in COVID-19. Profiling relied on immunoSEQ multiplex PCR, and the TCRdb table lists in-frame clones only, not all of them. The sample contains 150,000 to 200,000 clones, 92% of which appear only once. Sample: peripheral blood. The receptors stem from a man in his thirties or forties with COVID-19, enrolled during active disease.

This clone was seen a handful of times. The chain recombines TRBV7-3 with TRBJ2-7; tentatively, D is TRBD1 (6 bases). Trimming took 2 bases from V and 0 from J, leaving 11 bases between them. The CDR3 loop spans 15 amino acids. From germline, CDR1 is SGHTA and CDR2 FQGTGA. The CDR3: CASSLGRGASYEQYF. CDR3 in DNA: TGTGCCAGCAGCTTAGGCAGGGGCGCCTCCTACGAGCAGTACTTC. The full variable domain, rest sourced from reference TRBV7-3 and TRBJ2-7, is GAGVSQTPSNKVTEKGKYVELRCDPISGHTALYWYRQSLGQGPEFLIYFQGTGAADDSGLPNDRFFAVRPEGSVSTLKIQRTERGDSAVYLCASSLGRGASYEQYFGPGTRLTVT.

The rearrangement joins TRBV9 to TRBJ1-3, with TRBD1 as a possible D gene (5 bases). This CDR3 contains 15 residues. V dropped 3 bases and J dropped 0 bases, with 10 bases sitting between them. Per germline, CDR1 SGDLS and CDR2 YYNGEE. CDR3 amino acids: CASSALGGSGNTIYF. CDR3 in DNA: TGTGCCAGCAGCGCGCTCGGGGGCTCTGGAAACACCATATATTTT. Full variable domain (outside the CDR3, taken from reference TRBV9 and TRBJ1-3): DSGVTQTPKHLITATGQRVTLRCSPRSGDLSVYWYQQSLDQGLQFLIQYYNGEERAKGNILERFSAQQFPDLHSELNLSSLELGDSALYFCASSALGGSGNTIYFGEGSWLTVV.

The chain combines TRBV29-1 with TRBJ2-3; 10 bases match TRBD1. The CDR3 length is 13 residues. Germline CDR1 and CDR2: SQVTM and ANQGSEA. The CDR3: CSNRGQGSDTQYF. Here the CDR3 DNA reads TGCAGTAATCGGGGACAGGGGTCAGATACGCAGTATTTT.

This sequence joins TRBV6-5 and TRBJ1-1; TRBD1 aligns across 9 bases. Germline V gene sequence: CDR1 MNHEY, CDR2 SVGAGI. The CDR3 has 15 amino acids. V was pared by 4 bases and J by 5 bases, with 8 bases of the junction left unmatched. This CDR3 reads CASSFHRGLGTEAFF. The CDR3 DNA reads TGTGCCAGCAGTTTCCACAGGGGGCTGGGGACTGAAGCTTTCTTT.

The CDR3 DNA follows: TGCGCCAGCCGACCGACAGGGACCAGAAACACCATATATTTT. Translation gives CASRPTGTRNTIYF. The chain combines TRBV23-1 with TRBJ1-3; 7 nucleotides match TRBD1. TRBV23-1 is assigned to the ORF class and has an uncertain function. Trimming took 8 bases from V and 5 from J; bases not matched to a gene: 9. The CDR3 length is 14 residues.

CDR3 coding DNA: TGTGCCAGCAGCCAAGGAAGGGTAATCTGGCAGGGGGTTAACTATGGCTACACCTTC. The encoded protein is CASSQGRVIWQGVNYGYTF. V gene TRBV4-2 combines with J gene TRBJ1-2, with 7 bases fitting TRBD1. Germline V gives CDR1 LGHNA, CDR2 YNFKEQ. The CDR3 totals 19 residues. The V gene end was trimmed by 1 base and the J gene end by 1 base; junction bases not matched to a gene: 15.

The chain couples TRBV27 to TRBJ2-1; tentatively, D is TRBD1 (5 bases). This CDR3 is 15 amino acids long. Germline loops: CDR1 MNHEY, CDR2 SMNVEV (reference sequence). With 3 bases removed from V and 8 bases from J, the gap between germline ends came to 17 bases. The CDR3 DNA sequence: TGTGCCAGCAGTTTCAGGGATGGGGTTACGGATGAGCAGTTCTTC. This translates into CASSFRDGVTDEQFF.

The chain links TRBV6-6 to TRBJ1-5, with 7 bases that match TRBD1. Germline-derived CDR1 and CDR2 are MNHNY and SVGAGI (reference sequence). J was trimmed by 3 bases and V by 5 bases; bases with no gene match: 10. The CDR3 covers 16 residues. Here the CDR3 DNA reads TGTGCCAGCAGTCGATCGGACAGGACCCTCAATCAGCCCCAGCATTTT. Its protein is CASSRSDRTLNQPQHF.

This clone was counted a single time. The V call is TRBV7-9, the J call TRBJ1-1, with D perhaps TRBD1 (5 bases). V was pared by 6 bases and J by 2 bases, with 10 bases between. This CDR3 spans 13 amino acids. Germline-derived CDR1 and CDR2 are SEHNR and FQNEAQ (reference sequence). CDR3 sequence (DNA): TGTGCCAGCAGGGTACAGGTCAACACTGAAGCTTTCTTT. It yields the protein CASRVQVNTEAFF. The whole variable domain, remainder taken from reference TRBV7-9 and TRBJ1-1, is DTGVSQNPRHKITKRGQNVTFRCDPISEHNRLYWYRQTLGQGPEFLTYFQNEAQLEKSRLLSDRFSAERPKGSFSTLEIQRTEQGDSAMYLCASRVQVNTEAFFGQGTRLTVV.

This clone was counted a few times. The V call is TRBV11-1, the J call TRBJ1-1, with TRBD1 as a possible D gene (6 bases). The CDR3 runs to 15 residues. The V gene lost 6 bases and the J gene lost 5 bases, with 19 bases spanning the gap. Looked up from germline, CDR1 is SGHAT and CDR2 is FQDESV (reference sequence). CDR3 sequence: CASRPGGQGGTEAFF. The CDR3 coding sequence is TGTGCCAGCAGACCTGGGGGGCAGGGAGGGACTGAAGCTTTCTTT.

The chain uses TRBV6-2 or TRBV6-3 and TRBJ2-1; 11 nucleotides agree with TRBD2. Germline loops: CDR1 MNHEY, CDR2 SVGEGT. The V and J ends lost 5 bases and 9 bases, in that order; junction bases with no gene match: 12. CDR3 length: 16 residues. This CDR3 reads CASSAVAGGPGGEQFF. CDR3 bases: TGTGCCAGCAGTGCCGTAGCGGGAGGGCCAGGGGGTGAGCAGTTCTTC.

The chain carries TRBV27 and TRBJ2-5, with no clear D. The CDR3 loop spans 13 amino acids. Germline lookup yields CDR1 MNHEY and CDR2 SMNVEV (reference sequence). The V gene lost 6 bases and the J gene lost 4 bases, with 12 bases spanning the gap. CDR3 residues: CASRSSLRETQYF. The DNA of the CDR3 is TGTGCCAGCAGGTCTTCCTTGAGAGAGACCCAGTACTTC.

The J gene is TRBJ2-1, the V gene TRBV7-8, with TRBD2 matching over 7 bases. CDR3 length equals 17 residues. CDR1 SGHVS and CDR2 FQNEAQ come from the germline V gene. The V gene end was trimmed by 1 base and the J gene end by 5 bases; junction bases not matched to a gene: 11. The CDR3 DNA sequence: TGTGCCAGCAGCTTAGTCGGAGGACTAGTGGGCCACAATGAGCAGTTCTTC. This translates into CASSLVGGLVGHNEQFF.

The chain carries TRBV9 and TRBJ1-5; possibly TRBD1 for D (6 bases). This CDR3 contains 16 residues. From germline, CDR1 is SGDLS and CDR2 YYNGEE. Trimming stripped 3 bases from V and 2 bases from J, with 15 bases between. CDR3 DNA sequence: TGTGCCAGCAGCGCTCATGGGGGGGCGGGCAATCAGCCCCAGCATTTT. Translated: CASSAHGGAGNQPQHF. Full variable domain (missing parts from reference TRBV9 and TRBJ1-5): DSGVTQTPKHLITATGQRVTLRCSPRSGDLSVYWYQQSLDQGLQFLIQYYNGEERAKGNILERFSAQQFPDLHSELNLSSLELGDSALYFCASSAHGGAGNQPQHFGDGTRLSIL.

The chain joins TRBV5-4 to TRBJ1-3; possibly TRBD1 for D (6 bases). The CDR3 runs 19 residues. Germline CDR1 SGHNT, CDR2 YYREEE (reference sequence). Trimming cost V 0 bases and J 0 bases, with 19 bases left between them. The CDR3, as DNA: TGTGCCAGCAGCTTGGGCGGCAGGGTGAGGGGGAACTCTGGAAACACCATATATTTT. Encoded protein: CASSLGGRVRGNSGNTIYF.

This clone occurred once. The V gene is TRBV9, the J gene TRBJ2-3; 8 bases are a match to TRBD1. The CDR3 is 16 residues long. From germline, CDR1 is SGDLS and CDR2 YYNGEE. The V segment lost 1 base and the J segment 1 base; nucleotides outside the gene matches: 5. The CDR3 DNA is TGTGCCAGCAGCGTATCGGGACAGGCCGGCACAGATACGCAGTATTTT. Its translation is CASSVSGQAGTDTQYF.

The rearrangement links TRBV15 to TRBJ2-1; 7 positions agree with TRBD2. CDR1 is LNHNV and CDR2 is YYDKDF in the germline V gene (reference sequence). The CDR3 runs 14 residues. Trimming removed 0 bases from V and 15 bases from J; junction bases left unmatched: 11. CDR3 sequence: CATSRDPGGGSPFF. CDR3 sequence (DNA): TGTGCCACCAGCAGAGATCCCGGCGGGGGATCCCCGTTCTTC. The full variable domain, completed using reference TRBV15 and TRBJ2-1, is DAMVIQNPRYQVTQFGKPVTLSCSQTLNHNVMYWYQQKSSQAPKLLFHYYDKDFNNEADTPDNFQSRRPNTSFCFLDIRSPGLGDTAMYLCATSRDPGGGSPFFGPGTRLTVL.

The rearrangement uses TRBV2 and TRBJ1-5, with 7 bases matching TRBD1. The CDR3 length is 14 residues. Per the germline V gene, CDR1 is SNHLY and CDR2 is FYNNEI. The trim removed 4 bases at V and 5 bases at J, leaving 5 bases unmatched. CDR3 nucleotide sequence: TGTGCCAGCAGTGTCGACAGGGCGCATCAGCCCCAGCATTTT. Its protein product is CASSVDRAHQPQHF. Variable domain in full (rest from reference TRBV2 and TRBJ1-5): EPEVTQTPSHQVTQMGQEVILRCVPISNHLYFYWYRQILGQKVEFLVSFYNNEISEKSEIFDDQFSVERPDGSNFTLKIRSTKLEDSAMYFCASSVDRAHQPQHFGDGTRLSIL.

The rearrangement joins TRBV12-3 or TRBV12-4 to TRBJ2-7; TRBD2 might be the D (7 bases). The V end was cut by 2 bases, the J end by 6 bases, with 11 bases between. This CDR3 is 13 amino acids long. The CDR3 protein is CASSLWGGAEQYF. CDR3 in DNA: TGTGCCAGCAGTTTATGGGGGGGGGCCGAGCAGTACTTC.

Turning to this clone: The sample has other DNA sequences that encode this CDR3 too. CDR3: CASSLPDTQYF. The DNA for the CDR3 is TGTGCCAGCAGCCTTCCAGATACGCAGTATTTT. The chain joins TRBV7-2 to TRBJ2-3; D gene ambiguous. V lost 5 bases to trimming and J lost 4 bases, with 4 bases between them. Germline lookup yields CDR1 SGHTA and CDR2 FQGNSA. CDR3 length equals 11 residues.

For the CDR3, the DNA is TGTGCCAGCTCACCTGGGGCAGACAGGGGGCTTCCCGGCCCTACTAATGAAAAACTGTTTTTT. This translates into CASSPGADRGLPGPTNEKLFF. The chain joins TRBV18 to TRBJ1-4, with 10 bases identical to TRBD1. This CDR3 contains 21 residues. Germline V CDR1 and CDR2: KGHSH, LQKENI. Trimming cost V 3 bases and J 2 bases; bases outside gene matches: 18. Full variable domain (outside the CDR3, taken from reference TRBV18 and TRBJ1-4): NAGVMQNPRHLVRRRGQEARLRCSPMKGHSHVYWYRQLPEEGLKFMVYLQKENIIDESGMPKERFSAEFPKEGPSILRIQQVVRGDSAAYFCASSPGADRGLPGPTNEKLFFGSGTQLSVL.